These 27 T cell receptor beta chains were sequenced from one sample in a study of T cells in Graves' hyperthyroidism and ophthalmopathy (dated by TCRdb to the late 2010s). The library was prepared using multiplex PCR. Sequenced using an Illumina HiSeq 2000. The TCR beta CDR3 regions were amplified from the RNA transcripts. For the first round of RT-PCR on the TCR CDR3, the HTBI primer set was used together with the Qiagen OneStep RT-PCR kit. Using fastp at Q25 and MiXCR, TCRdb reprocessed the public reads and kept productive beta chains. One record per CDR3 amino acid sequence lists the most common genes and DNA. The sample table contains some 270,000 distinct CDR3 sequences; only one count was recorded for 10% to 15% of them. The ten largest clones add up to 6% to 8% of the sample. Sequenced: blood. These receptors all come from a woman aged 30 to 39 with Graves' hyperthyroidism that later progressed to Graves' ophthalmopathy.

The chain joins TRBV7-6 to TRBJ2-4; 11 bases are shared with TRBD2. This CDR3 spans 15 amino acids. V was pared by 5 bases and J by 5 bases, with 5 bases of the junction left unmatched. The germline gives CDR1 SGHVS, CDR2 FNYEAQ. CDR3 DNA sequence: TGTGCCAGCAGCGGTAGCGGGAGGGGAGAAAACATTCAGTACTTC. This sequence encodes CASSGSGRGENIQYF.

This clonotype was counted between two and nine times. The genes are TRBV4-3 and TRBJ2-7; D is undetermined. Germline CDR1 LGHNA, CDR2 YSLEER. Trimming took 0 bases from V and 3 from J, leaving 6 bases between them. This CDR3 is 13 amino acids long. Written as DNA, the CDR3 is TGCGCCAGCAGCCAAGACAGGCGCTACGAGCAGTACTTC. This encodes CASSQDRRYEQYF.

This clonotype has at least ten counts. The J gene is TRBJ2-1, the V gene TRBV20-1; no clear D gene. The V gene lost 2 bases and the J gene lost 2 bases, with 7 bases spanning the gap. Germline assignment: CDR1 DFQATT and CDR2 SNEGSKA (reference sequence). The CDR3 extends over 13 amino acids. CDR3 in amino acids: CSARHPPYNEQFF. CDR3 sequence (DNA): TGCAGTGCTAGACACCCCCCCTACAATGAGCAGTTCTTC.

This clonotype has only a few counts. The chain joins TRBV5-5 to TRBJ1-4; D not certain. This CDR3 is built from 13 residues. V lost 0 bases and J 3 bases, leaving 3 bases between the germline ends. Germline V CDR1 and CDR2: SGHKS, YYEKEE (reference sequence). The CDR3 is CASSLAANEKLFF. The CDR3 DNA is TGTGCCAGCAGCTTGGCGGCTAATGAAAAACTGTTTTTT.

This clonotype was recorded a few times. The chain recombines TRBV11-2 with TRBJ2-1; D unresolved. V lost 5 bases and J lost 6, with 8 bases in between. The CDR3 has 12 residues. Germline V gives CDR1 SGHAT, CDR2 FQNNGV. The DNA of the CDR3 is TGTGCCAGCAGCGAGCTGGGCAATGAGCAGTTCTTC. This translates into CASSELGNEQFF. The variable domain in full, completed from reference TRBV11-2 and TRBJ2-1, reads EAGVAQSPRYKIIEKRQSVAFWCNPISGHATLYWYQQILGQGPKLLIQFQNNGVVDDSQLPKDRFSAERLKGVDSTLKIQPAKLEDSAVYLCASSELGNEQFFGPGTRLTVL.

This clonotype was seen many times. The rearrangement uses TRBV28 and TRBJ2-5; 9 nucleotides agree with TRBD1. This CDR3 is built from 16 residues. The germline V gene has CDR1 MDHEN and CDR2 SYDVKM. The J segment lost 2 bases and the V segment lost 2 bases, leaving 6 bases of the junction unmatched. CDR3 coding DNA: TGTGCCAGCAGTTTACCCCCGGGACAGGGTCAAGAGACCCAGTACTTC. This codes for CASSLPPGQGQETQYF. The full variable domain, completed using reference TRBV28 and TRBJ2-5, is DVKVTQSSRYLVKRTGEKVFLECVQDMDHENMFWYRQDPGLGLRLIYFSYDVKMKEKGDIPEGYSVSREKKERFSLILESASTNQTSMYLCASSLPPGQGQETQYFGPGTRLLVL.

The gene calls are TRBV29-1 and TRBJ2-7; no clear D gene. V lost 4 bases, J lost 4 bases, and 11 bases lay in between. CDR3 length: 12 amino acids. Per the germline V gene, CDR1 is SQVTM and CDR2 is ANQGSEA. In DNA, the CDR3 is TGCAGCGTTGTGACTGATTTATACGAGCAGTACTTC. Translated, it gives CSVVTDLYEQYF.

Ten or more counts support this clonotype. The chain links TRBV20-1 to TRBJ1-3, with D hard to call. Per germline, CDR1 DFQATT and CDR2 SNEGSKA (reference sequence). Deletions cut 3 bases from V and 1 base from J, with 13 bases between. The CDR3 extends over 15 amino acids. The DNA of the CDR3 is TGCAGTGCTAGGGATACCACTGTTTCTGGAAACACCATATATTTT. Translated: CSARDTTVSGNTIYF.

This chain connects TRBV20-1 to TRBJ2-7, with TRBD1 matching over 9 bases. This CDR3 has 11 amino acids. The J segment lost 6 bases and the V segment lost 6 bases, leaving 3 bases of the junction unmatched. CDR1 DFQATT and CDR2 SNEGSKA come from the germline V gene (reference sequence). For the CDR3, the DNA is TGCAGTGCAACAGGGGGCTCCGAGCAGTACTTC. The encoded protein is CSATGGSEQYF.

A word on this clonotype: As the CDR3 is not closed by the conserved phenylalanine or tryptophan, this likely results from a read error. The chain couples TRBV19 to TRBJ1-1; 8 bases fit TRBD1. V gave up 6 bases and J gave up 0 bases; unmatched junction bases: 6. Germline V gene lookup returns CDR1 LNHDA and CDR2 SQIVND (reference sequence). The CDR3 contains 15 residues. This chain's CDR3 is CASRRRGLLNTEAFL. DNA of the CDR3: TGTGCCAGTAGACGCAGGGGGCTCCTGAACACTGAAGCTTTCCTT.

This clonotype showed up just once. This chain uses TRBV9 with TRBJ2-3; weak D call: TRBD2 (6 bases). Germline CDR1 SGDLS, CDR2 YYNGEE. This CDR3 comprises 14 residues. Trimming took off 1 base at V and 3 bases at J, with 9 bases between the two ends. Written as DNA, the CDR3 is TGTGCCAGCAGCGTACTAGCGATAACAGATACGCAGTATTTT. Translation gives CASSVLAITDTQYF.

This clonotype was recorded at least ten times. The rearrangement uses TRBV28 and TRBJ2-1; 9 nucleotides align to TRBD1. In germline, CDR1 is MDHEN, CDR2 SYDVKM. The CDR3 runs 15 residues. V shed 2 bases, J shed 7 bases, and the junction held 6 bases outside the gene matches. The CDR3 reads CASSLGGQGRNEQFF. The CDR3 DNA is TGTGCCAGCAGTTTAGGGGGACAGGGTAGGAATGAGCAGTTCTTC.

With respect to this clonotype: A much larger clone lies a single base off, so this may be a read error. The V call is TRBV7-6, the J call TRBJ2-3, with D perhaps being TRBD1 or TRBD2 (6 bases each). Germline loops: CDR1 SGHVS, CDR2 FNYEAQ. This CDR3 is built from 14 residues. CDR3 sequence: CAGSLPGARDTQYF. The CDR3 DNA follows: TGTGCCGGCAGCCTCCCGGGGGCCCGGGATACGCAGTATTTT.

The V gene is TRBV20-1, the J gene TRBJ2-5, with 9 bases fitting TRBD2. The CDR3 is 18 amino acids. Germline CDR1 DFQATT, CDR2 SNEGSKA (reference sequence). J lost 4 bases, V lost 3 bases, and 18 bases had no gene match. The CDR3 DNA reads TGCAGTGCTAGTAGTGCCAGCTCACCAAATAGCGGGAGAGAGACCCAGTACTTC. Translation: CSASSASSPNSGRETQYF.

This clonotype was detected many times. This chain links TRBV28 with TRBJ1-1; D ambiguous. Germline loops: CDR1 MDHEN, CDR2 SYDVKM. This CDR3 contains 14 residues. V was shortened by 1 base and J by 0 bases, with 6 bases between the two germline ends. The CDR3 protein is CASSLYSMNTEAFF. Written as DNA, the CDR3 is TGTGCCAGCAGTTTATATAGTATGAACACTGAAGCTTTCTTT.

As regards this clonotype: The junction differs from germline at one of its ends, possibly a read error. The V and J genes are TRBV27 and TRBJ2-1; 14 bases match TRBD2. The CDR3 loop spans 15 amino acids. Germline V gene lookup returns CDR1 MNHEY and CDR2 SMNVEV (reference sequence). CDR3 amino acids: CDSSLGLAGVNEQFF. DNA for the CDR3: TGTGACAGCAGTTTGGGACTAGCGGGAGTCAATGAGCAGTTCTTC.

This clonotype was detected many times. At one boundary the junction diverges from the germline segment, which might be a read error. In DNA form, the CDR3 reads TGTGCTAGCAGCTTAGGTCCGTTCGGGCAGGGGGATTACAATGAGCAGTTCTTC. The encoded protein is CASSLGPFGQGDYNEQFF. This sequence joins TRBV7-7 and TRBJ2-1; 7 nucleotides align to TRBD1. The CDR3 length is 18 residues. CDR1 and CDR2 (germline): SSHAT, FNYEAQ (reference sequence).

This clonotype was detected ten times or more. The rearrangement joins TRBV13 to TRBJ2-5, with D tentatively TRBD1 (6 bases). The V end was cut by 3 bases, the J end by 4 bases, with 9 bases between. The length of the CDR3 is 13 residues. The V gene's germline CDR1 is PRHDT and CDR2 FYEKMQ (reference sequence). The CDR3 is CASSFQGLETQYF. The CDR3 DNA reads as TGTGCCAGCAGCTTTCAGGGGCTAGAGACCCAGTACTTC.

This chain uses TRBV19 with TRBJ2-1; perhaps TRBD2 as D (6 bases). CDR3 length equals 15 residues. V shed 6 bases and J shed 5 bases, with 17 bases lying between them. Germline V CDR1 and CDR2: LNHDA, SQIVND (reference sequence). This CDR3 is CASRKSRDSNNEQFF. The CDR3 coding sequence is TGTGCCAGTAGGAAATCCCGGGACTCAAACAATGAGCAGTTCTTC.

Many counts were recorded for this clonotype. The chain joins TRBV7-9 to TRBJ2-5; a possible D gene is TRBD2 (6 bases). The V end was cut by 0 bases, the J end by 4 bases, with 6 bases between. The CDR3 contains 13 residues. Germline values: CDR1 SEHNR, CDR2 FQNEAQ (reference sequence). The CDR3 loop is CASSLAGGETQYF. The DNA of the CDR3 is TGTGCCAGCAGCTTAGCGGGGGGAGAGACCCAGTACTTC. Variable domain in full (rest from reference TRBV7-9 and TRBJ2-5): DTGVSQNPRHKITKRGQNVTFRCDPISEHNRLYWYRQTLGQGPEFLTYFQNEAQLEKSRLLSDRFSAERPKGSFSTLEIQRTEQGDSAMYLCASSLAGGETQYFGPGTRLLVL.

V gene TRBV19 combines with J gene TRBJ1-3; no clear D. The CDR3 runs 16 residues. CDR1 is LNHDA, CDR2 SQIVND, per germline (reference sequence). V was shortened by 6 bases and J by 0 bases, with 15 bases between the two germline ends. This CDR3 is CASSAPTESSGNTIYF. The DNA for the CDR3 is TGTGCCAGTAGCGCCCCGACGGAGAGCTCTGGAAACACCATATATTTT.

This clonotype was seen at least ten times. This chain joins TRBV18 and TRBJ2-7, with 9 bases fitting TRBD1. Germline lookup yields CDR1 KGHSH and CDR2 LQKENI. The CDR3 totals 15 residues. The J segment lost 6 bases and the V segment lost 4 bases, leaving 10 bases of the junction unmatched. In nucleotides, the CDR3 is TGTGCCAGCTCACTCGGACAGGGGCTCCTGGGCGAGCAGTACTTC. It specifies CASSLGQGLLGEQYF.

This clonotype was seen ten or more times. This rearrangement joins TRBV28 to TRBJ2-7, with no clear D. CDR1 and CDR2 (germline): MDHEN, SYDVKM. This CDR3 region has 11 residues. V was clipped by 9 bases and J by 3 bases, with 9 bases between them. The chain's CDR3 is CASSRNYEQYF. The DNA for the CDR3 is TGTGCCAGTTCAAGGAACTACGAGCAGTACTTC.

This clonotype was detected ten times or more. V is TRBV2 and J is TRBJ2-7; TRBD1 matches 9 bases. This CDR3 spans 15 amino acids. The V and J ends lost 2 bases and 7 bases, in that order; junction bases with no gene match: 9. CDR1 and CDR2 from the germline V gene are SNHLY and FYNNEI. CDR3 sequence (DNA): TGTGCCAGCAGTGAACAGAGGACAGGGGCAGGGGAGCAGTACTTC. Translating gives CASSEQRTGAGEQYF.

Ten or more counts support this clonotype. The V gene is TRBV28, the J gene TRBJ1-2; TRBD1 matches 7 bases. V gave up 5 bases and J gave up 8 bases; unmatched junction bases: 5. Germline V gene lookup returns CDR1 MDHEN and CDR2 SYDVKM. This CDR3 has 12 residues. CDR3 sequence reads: CASSVYRGGYTF. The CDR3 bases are TGTGCCAGCAGTGTGTACAGGGGCGGCTACACCTTC.

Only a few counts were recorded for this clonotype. The CDR3 DNA reads as TGTGCCAGCAGCTTGACAGGGGTCGAGCAGTACTTC. Encoded protein: CASSLTGVEQYF. V gene TRBV27 combines with J gene TRBJ2-7; 8 nucleotides line up with TRBD1. There are 12 residues in the CDR3. The V gene's germline CDR1 is MNHEY and CDR2 SMNVEV (reference sequence). V was pared by 6 bases and J by 6 bases, with 4 bases of the junction left unmatched.

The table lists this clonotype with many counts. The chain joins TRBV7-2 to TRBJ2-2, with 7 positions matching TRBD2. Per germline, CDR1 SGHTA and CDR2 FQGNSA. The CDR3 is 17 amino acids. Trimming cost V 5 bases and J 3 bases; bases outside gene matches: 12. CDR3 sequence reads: CASSTGRVAGHTGELFF. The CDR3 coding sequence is TGTGCCAGCAGCACGGGGAGGGTGGCGGGACACACCGGGGAGCTGTTTTTT.